The 29 T cell receptor beta chains in this list originate from one sample, sequenced in a study of shared T cell receptors in the human thymus. Data came from immunoSEQ multiplex PCR; TCRdb stores just in-frame clones and leaves some out. Of 640,000 or so clones in the sample, about 90% are singletons; the top ten hold more than 0.009%. These data were also reused for a study on human thymus T cells.

Input material: thymocytes. The receptors originated from a boy under three years old with a congenital heart defect.

J is TRBJ2-5 and V is TRBV28; maybe TRBD1 (7 bases). The V end was cut by 5 bases, the J end by 1 base, with 23 bases between. Germline CDR1 reads MDHEN; CDR2 reads SYDVKM. The CDR3 spans 18 residues. DNA for the CDR3: TGTGCCAGCAGTCGCCCGGGACAGACAGTGACTAGCCAAGAGACCCAGTACTTC. This encodes CASSRPGQTVTSQETQYF.

This clone was recorded only once. The rearrangement links TRBV19 to TRBJ1-1; possible D gene TRBD1, 5 bases. Germline V gives CDR1 LNHDA, CDR2 SQIVND (reference sequence). The CDR3 has 14 residues. Trimming removed 6 bases from V and 3 bases from J, with 14 bases in between. The CDR3 DNA sequence: TGTGCCAGTAGCCCAGGGTCCCCGGACACTGAAGCTTTCTTT. Translating gives CASSPGSPDTEAFF.

This chain's CDR3 is CASSLLGETRISYEQYF. The CDR3 coding sequence is TGTGCCAGCAGCTTACTCGGGGAGACTAGGATCTCCTACGAGCAGTACTTC. The chain employs TRBV13 and TRBJ2-7, with D perhaps matching TRBD2 (6 bases). The CDR3 is 17 residues long. Deletions cut 2 bases from V and 0 bases from J, with 17 bases between. From germline, CDR1 is PRHDT and CDR2 FYEKMQ (reference sequence).

This sequence joins TRBV5-1 and TRBJ1-1, with 8 bases identical to TRBD1. CDR1 is SGHRS, CDR2 YFSETQ, per germline. This CDR3 region has 17 residues. V was clipped by 0 bases and J by 1 base; unmatched bases: 8. The CDR3 DNA reads as TGCGCCAGCAGCTTGGGACTACAGGGGGGCAAGAACACTGAAGCTTTCTTT. Amino acid sequence: CASSLGLQGGKNTEAFF.

The V and J genes are TRBV28 and TRBJ2-7; possible D gene TRBD1, 5 bases. The CDR3 is 16 residues long. CDR1 is MDHEN, CDR2 SYDVKM, per germline. V dropped 6 bases and J dropped 4 bases, with 22 bases sitting between them. This chain's CDR3 is CASSGRNAREKYEQYF. As DNA, the CDR3 is TGTGCCAGCAGCGGACGGAACGCCAGGGAAAAGTACGAGCAGTACTTC. The whole variable domain, filled in from reference TRBV28 and TRBJ2-7, reads DVKVTQSSRYLVKRTGEKVFLECVQDMDHENMFWYRQDPGLGLRLIYFSYDVKMKEKGDIPEGYSVSREKKERFSLILESASTNQTSMYLCASSGRNAREKYEQYFGPGTRLTVT.

The chain couples TRBV28 to TRBJ2-7; D is perhaps TRBD1 (5 bases). This CDR3 is 15 amino acids long. Germline V gene lookup returns CDR1 MDHEN and CDR2 SYDVKM. With 6 bases removed from V and 2 bases from J, the gap between germline ends came to 17 bases. CDR3 loop: CASSRRGHRTYEQYF. The CDR3 DNA follows: TGTGCCAGCAGCCGCCGAGGACACAGGACCTACGAGCAGTACTTC.

The chain combines TRBV18 with TRBJ2-7, with 9 bases fitting TRBD1. The germline V gene has CDR1 KGHSH and CDR2 LQKENI. The CDR3 covers 13 residues. Trimming cost V 5 bases and J 7 bases; bases outside gene matches: 6. The CDR3 loop reads CASSLGQGGEQYF. The CDR3 DNA reads as TGTGCCAGCTCATTGGGACAGGGCGGAGAGCAGTACTTC.

V and J are TRBV4-2 and TRBJ2-7; 8 bases are shared with TRBD1. This CDR3 has 16 amino acids. Germline values: CDR1 LGHNA, CDR2 YNFKEQ. The V segment lost 4 bases and the J segment 0 bases; nucleotides outside the gene matches: 8. The CDR3 coding sequence is TGTGCCAGCAGCCCCCTTGGGACAGGCAGCTCCTACGAGCAGTACTTC. This translates into CASSPLGTGSSYEQYF.

The J gene is TRBJ2-2, the V gene TRBV4-1; no clear D. Germline CDR1 MGHRA, CDR2 YSYEKL. Trimming left V 6 bases short and J 6 bases short, with 8 bases between. The CDR3 is made up of 12 amino acids. The CDR3 is CASSLSPGELFF. Here the CDR3 DNA reads TGCGCCAGCAGTCTGAGTCCCGGGGAGCTGTTTTTT.

This chain joins TRBV10-3 and TRBJ1-4, with D maybe TRBD1 (6 bases). Germline V gene sequence: CDR1 ENHRY, CDR2 SYGVKD. V shed 8 bases and J shed 4 bases, with 8 bases lying between them. The CDR3 is made up of 12 amino acids. The DNA of the CDR3 is TGTGCCATCCGGACAGATAATGAAAAACTGTTTTTT. It specifies CAIRTDNEKLFF.

In DNA form, the CDR3 reads TGTGCCAGCAGCGCGCAAGCCACCATATATTTT. As protein: CASSAQATIYF. J is TRBJ1-3 and V is TRBV7-2; D gene unclear. The V end lost 5 bases, the J end lost 9 bases, and 8 bases lay between the germline ends. The germline CDR1 and CDR2 sequences are SGHTA and FQGNSA. The CDR3 spans 11 residues. Full variable domain (missing parts from reference TRBV7-2 and TRBJ1-3): GAGVSQSPSNKVTEKGKDVELRCDPISGHTALYWYRQSLGQGLEFLIYFQGNSAPDKSGLPSDRFSAERTGGSVSTLTIQRTQQEDSAVYLCASSAQATIYFGEGSWLTVV.

The V and J genes are TRBV5-6 and TRBJ2-5; maybe TRBD2 (5 bases). The V end lost 0 bases, the J end lost 4 bases, and 10 bases lay between the germline ends. The length of the CDR3 is 14 residues. In germline, CDR1 is SGHDT, CDR2 YYEEEE. CDR3 nucleotide sequence: TGTGCCAGCAGCTTGGAGAGGGTTGTAGAGACCCAGTACTTC. Encoded protein: CASSLERVVETQYF. Full variable domain (rest looked up from reference TRBV5-6 and TRBJ2-5): DAGVTQSPTHLIKTRGQQVTLRCSPKSGHDTVSWYQQALGQGPQFIFQYYEEEERQRGNFPDRFSGHQFPNYSSELNVNALLLGDSALYLCASSLERVVETQYFGPGTRLLVL.

The chain recombines TRBV15 with TRBJ2-1; perhaps TRBD2 as D (5 bases). Germline V gives CDR1 LNHNV, CDR2 YYDKDF (reference sequence). The CDR3 sequence is 18 residues long. Trimming pared 0 bases from V and 0 bases from J, leaving 15 bases between. CDR3 bases: TGTGCCACCAGCAGAGATCTGGGTGGAAGCGGCTCCTACAATGAGCAGTTCTTC. It yields the protein CATSRDLGGSGSYNEQFF.

V is TRBV15 and J is TRBJ2-7; TRBD1 agrees at 12 bases. The CDR3 has 18 amino acids. V dropped 5 bases and J dropped 4; count of bases not matched to a gene: 15. CDR1 LNHNV and CDR2 YYDKDF come from the germline V gene (reference sequence). The CDR3 sequence: CATSQGTGGFAAGYEQYF. The DNA of the CDR3 is TGTGCCACCAGCCAAGGGACAGGGGGCTTCGCCGCGGGGTACGAGCAGTACTTC.

The rearrangement links TRBV5-6 to TRBJ2-1, with 11 bases that match TRBD2. V lost 3 bases to trimming and J lost 10 bases; unmatched junction nucleotides: 12. The CDR3 has 16 amino acids. Germline-derived CDR1 and CDR2 are SGHDT and YYEEEE. CDR3 bases: TGTGCCAGCAGCTCCCGGGGGGTACTAGCGGGGGCCGAGCAGTTCTTC. This encodes CASSSRGVLAGAEQFF.

A word on this clone: The junction does not match germline at one end; this may be a read error. V gene TRBV7-7 combines with J gene TRBJ2-1; 9 bases agree with TRBD2. The CDR3 runs to 15 residues. The germline CDR1 and CDR2 sequences are SSHAT and FNYEAQ (reference sequence). The CDR3 here is CASSSGLATNNEQFF. DNA of the CDR3: TGTGCTAGCAGCTCAGGACTAGCGACGAACAATGAGCAGTTCTTC.

This clone turned up a few times. The chain combines TRBV30 with TRBJ1-5, with TRBD1 as a possible D gene (6 bases). V dropped 0 bases and J dropped 0 bases, with 18 bases sitting between them. The CDR3 loop spans 18 amino acids. The germline V gene encodes CDR1 GTSNPN and CDR2 SVGIG (reference sequence). The CDR3 DNA follows: TGTGCCTGGAGTGTAAGGGGGAAGGGGAAAGATAGCAATCAGCCCCAGCATTTT. Protein product: CAWSVRGKGKDSNQPQHF.

The chain carries TRBV21-1 and TRBJ2-7; TRBD1 is taken as the D call from the table, unchecked against the DNA. TRBV21-1 has pseudogene status. The CDR3 spans 16 residues. CDR3 sequence (DNA): TGTGCCAGCAGCAAAGACCGGACAGGGCAGGCCTACGAGCAGTACTTC. Amino acids: CASSKDRTGQAYEQYF.

The chain employs TRBV7-6 and TRBJ1-3; D is unclear. Germline lookup yields CDR1 SGHVS and CDR2 FNYEAQ. The ends were cut back, 2 bases at V and 0 bases at J, with 11 bases in the middle. The CDR3 runs to 16 residues. The CDR3 DNA reads as TGTGCCAGCAGCTTAACTATCCGGAGCTCTGGAAACACCATATATTTT. It translates to CASSLTIRSSGNTIYF.

This sequence joins TRBV12-5 and TRBJ2-2, with D perhaps matching TRBD2 (5 bases). The CDR3 runs to 18 residues. The germline CDR1 and CDR2 sequences are LGHNT and FRNRAP. V was cut by 4 bases and J by 1 base, with 19 bases left in between. CDR3 nucleotide sequence: TGTGCTAGTGGTTCCCTATTTAGCGTGCCCTTGAACACCGGGGAGCTGTTTTTT. Translation gives CASGSLFSVPLNTGELFF.

This sequence joins TRBV5-1 and TRBJ2-1, with TRBD2 matching over 8 bases. V lost 0 bases and J lost 16; bases outside the gene matches: 18. This CDR3 is 16 amino acids long. Germline CDR1 SGHRS, CDR2 YFSETQ. The CDR3 region is CASSLGAGVDSQCCFF. The CDR3 region has the DNA TGCGCCAGCAGCTTGGGAGCGGGGGTCGACAGTCAGTGTTGCTTCTTC. Together with reference TRBV5-1 and TRBJ2-1, the CDR3 gives the full variable domain: KAGVTQTPRYLIKTRGQQVTLSCSPISGHRSVSWYQQTPGQGLQFLFEYFSETQRNKGNFPGRFSGRQFSNSRSEMNVSTLELGDSALYLCASSLGAGVDSQCCFFGPGTRLTVL.

Remarks on this clone: This sample includes further DNA sequences coding for the same CDR3. J is TRBJ1-6 and V is TRBV4-3; 7 bases align to TRBD1. The germline gives CDR1 LGHNA, CDR2 YSLEER. This CDR3 has 18 amino acids. Germline trimming cut 4 bases from V and 2 bases from J; bases unmatched to any gene: 11. The CDR3 DNA follows: TGCGCCAGCAGCCCGGGGTTTGACAGGGTTCCCTATAATTCACCCCTCCACTTT. Amino acid sequence: CASSPGFDRVPYNSPLHF.

V is TRBV29-1 and J is TRBJ2-1; D is perhaps TRBD2 (5 bases). CDR3 length equals 13 residues. CDR1 and CDR2 (germline): SQVTM, ANQGSEA. Trimming left V 2 bases short and J 6 bases short, with 11 bases between. The CDR3 region is CSVERELGNEQFF. Written as DNA, the CDR3 is TGCAGCGTTGAAAGGGAGTTGGGCAATGAGCAGTTCTTC.

This chain joins TRBV19 and TRBJ2-3, with 10 bases lining up with TRBD2. Unmatched junction bases numbered 4, after V lost 6 bases and J lost 1 base. Per the germline V gene, CDR1 is LNHDA and CDR2 is SQIVND (reference sequence). The CDR3 totals 15 residues. CDR3 nucleotide sequence: TGTGCCAGTAGGGGGGGGACTAGCGGCACAGATACGCAGTATTTT. Protein product: CASRGGTSGTDTQYF.

The rearrangement uses TRBV6-1 and TRBJ2-1; D possibly corresponds to TRBD1 (6 bases). Trimming removed 3 bases at V and 6 bases at J, with 9 bases between. The CDR3 totals 13 residues. Per the germline V gene, CDR1 is MNHNS and CDR2 is SASEGT. CDR3 nucleotides: TGTGCCAGCAGTGAGGGGGCTCGCAATGAGCAGTTCTTC. It specifies CASSEGARNEQFF.

The V gene is TRBV19, the J gene TRBJ2-5; possible D gene TRBD2, 5 bases. In germline, CDR1 is LNHDA, CDR2 SQIVND (reference sequence). CDR3 size: 16 residues. Trimming took off 10 bases at V and 1 base at J, with 22 bases between the two ends. CDR3 protein: CATRERARPFQETQYF. The CDR3 DNA follows: TGTGCCACTAGGGAGAGGGCGAGGCCCTTCCAAGAGACCCAGTACTTC. Drawing the rest from reference TRBV19 and TRBJ2-5, the complete variable domain is DGGITQSPKYLFRKEGQNVTLSCEQNLNHDAMYWYRQDPGQGLRLIYYSQIVNDFQKGDIAEGYSVSREKKESFPLTVTSAQKNPTAFYLCATRERARPFQETQYFGPGTRLLVL.

The chain uses TRBV28 and TRBJ1-1, with no clear D. CDR3 length equals 13 residues. V shed 3 bases and J shed 6 bases, with 11 bases lying between them. From germline, CDR1 is MDHEN and CDR2 SYDVKM. DNA for the CDR3: TGTGCCAGCAGTTTCTTCGGCCGGGCTGAAGCTTTCTTT. Encoded protein: CASSFFGRAEAFF. Full variable domain (missing parts from reference TRBV28 and TRBJ1-1): DVKVTQSSRYLVKRTGEKVFLECVQDMDHENMFWYRQDPGLGLRLIYFSYDVKMKEKGDIPEGYSVSREKKERFSLILESASTNQTSMYLCASSFFGRAEAFFGQGTRLTVV.

The rearrangement links TRBV2 to TRBJ1-4; unclear D gene. Germline V gene lookup returns CDR1 SNHLY and CDR2 FYNNEI. Deletions cut 3 bases from V and 3 bases from J, with 11 bases between. CDR3 length: 15 residues. CDR3 residues: CASSDRLSANEKLFF. Here the CDR3 DNA reads TGTGCCAGCAGTGACAGGCTCTCGGCTAATGAAAAACTGTTTTTT.

The V gene is TRBV6-5, the J gene TRBJ2-1; 11 nucleotides align to TRBD2. CDR1 MNHEY and CDR2 SVGAGI come from the germline V gene. V lost 7 bases and J lost 7; bases outside the gene matches: 6. The CDR3 totals 14 residues. CDR3 sequence: CASKLAGVGNEQFF. CDR3 bases: TGTGCCAGCAAACTAGCGGGAGTTGGTAATGAGCAGTTCTTC.